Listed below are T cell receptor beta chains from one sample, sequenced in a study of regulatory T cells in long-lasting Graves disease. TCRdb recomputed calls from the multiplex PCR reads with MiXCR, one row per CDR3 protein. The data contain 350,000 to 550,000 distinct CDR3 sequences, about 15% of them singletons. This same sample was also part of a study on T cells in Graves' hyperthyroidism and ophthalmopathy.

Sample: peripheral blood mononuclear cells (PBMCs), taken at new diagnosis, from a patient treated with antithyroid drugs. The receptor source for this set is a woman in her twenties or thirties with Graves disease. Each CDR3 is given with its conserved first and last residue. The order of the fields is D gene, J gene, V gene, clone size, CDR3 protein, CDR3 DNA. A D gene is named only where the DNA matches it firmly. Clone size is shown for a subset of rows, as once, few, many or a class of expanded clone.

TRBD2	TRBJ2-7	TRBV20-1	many	CSAPDPSGRAGEQYF	TGCAGTGCGCCCGACCCTAGCGGGAGGGCGGGTGAGCAGTACTTC
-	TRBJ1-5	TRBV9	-	CASSVEGFVNQPQHF	TGTGCCAGCAGCGTAGAGGGTTTTGTCAATCAGCCCCAGCATTTT
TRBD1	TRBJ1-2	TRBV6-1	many	CASSGQGGYGYTF	TGTGCCAGCAGCGGACAGGGAGGTTATGGCTACACCTTC
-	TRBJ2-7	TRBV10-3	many	CAISDLARGSYEQYF	TGTGCCATCAGTGATTTGGCTAGAGGGTCCTACGAGCAGTACTTC
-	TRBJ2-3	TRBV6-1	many	CASSPWTVNVVSESDTQYF	TGTGCCAGCAGCCCATGGACAGTTAATGTCGTGAGTGAGTCAGATACGCAGTATTTT
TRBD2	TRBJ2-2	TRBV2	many	CASTGLAGGVGELFF	TGTGCCAGCACCGGACTAGCGGGAGGGGTCGGGGAGCTGTTTTTT
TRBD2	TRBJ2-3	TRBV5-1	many	CASSSQAGAGDTQYF	TGCGCCAGCAGCTCCCAGGCGGGAGCAGGAGATACGCAGTATTTT
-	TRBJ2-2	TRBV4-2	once	CASSQLPWVDAGELFF	TGTGCCAGCAGCCAACTACCTTGGGTTGATGCCGGGGAGCTGTTTTTT
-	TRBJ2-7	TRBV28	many	CASSPFRLALVEQYF	TGTGCCAGCAGCCCATTCAGGCTGGCTCTTGTCGAGCAGTACTTC
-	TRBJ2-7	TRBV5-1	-	CASSSQGSSSYEQYF	TGCGCCAGCAGCTCCCAGGGGTCCAGCTCCTACGAGCAGTACTTC
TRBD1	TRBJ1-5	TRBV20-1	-	CSARQGAQPQHF	TGCAGTGCCCGACAGGGCGCTCAGCCCCAGCATTTT
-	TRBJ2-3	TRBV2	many	CASSEAERRTDTQYF	TGTGCCAGCAGTGAAGCTGAGCGGAGGACAGATACGCAGTATTTT
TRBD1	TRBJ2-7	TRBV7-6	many	CATAEWTGGGEQYF	TGTGCCACAGCAGAGTGGACAGGGGGCGGCGAGCAGTACTTC
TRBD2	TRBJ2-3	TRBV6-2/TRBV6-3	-	CASTASGSSGDTQYF	TGTGCCAGCACTGCTAGCGGGAGCTCTGGAGATACGCAGTATTTT
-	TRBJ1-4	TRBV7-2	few	CASSLARQVAEKLFF	TGTGCCAGCAGCTTAGCTAGACAAGTGGCTGAAAAACTGTTTTTT
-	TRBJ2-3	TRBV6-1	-	CASSEADRISTNTQYF	TGTGCCAGCAGTGAAGCCGACCGGATTAGCACAAATACGCAGTATTTT
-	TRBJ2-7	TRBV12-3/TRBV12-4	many	CASRGGTYEQYF	TGTGCCAGCCGGGGCGGGACCTACGAGCAGTACTTC
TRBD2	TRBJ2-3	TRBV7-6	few	CASSLESGNTDTQYF	TGTGCCAGCAGCTTAGAGAGCGGGAACACAGATACGCAGTATTTT
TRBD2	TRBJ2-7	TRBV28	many	CASSLRLAHEQYF	TGTGCCAGCAGTTTACGACTAGCCCACGAGCAGTACTTC
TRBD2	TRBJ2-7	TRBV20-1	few	CSAEGLAERSSYEQYF	TGCAGTGCTGAGGGACTAGCGGAACGAAGCTCCTACGAGCAGTACTTC